What follows is one T cell receptor (beta chain) and its context. What it recognizes is unknown. CDR1 is SNHLY, CDR2 FYNNEI, per germline. The CDR3 is 11 amino acids. V lost 7 bases and J lost 5, with 8 bases in between. The data are from a study of graft-versus-host responses after intestinal transplantation. Study-level information: Multivisceral, liver-intestinal, or isolated intestinal transplants were given to recipients. All recipients got anti-thymocyte globulin induction, then tacrolimus and steroids for about three years. Findings and limits, study-wide: Some GvH clones appeared in ileal mucosa or blood before recipient bone marrow. Early post-transplant declines in HvG were associated with peak levels of circulating GvH clones.

Produced via immunoSEQ multiplex PCR; TCRdb's table is partial and in-frame only. The data hold more than 60,000 clones, with around 90% observed a single time. The chain recombines TRBV2 with TRBJ1-1, with a weak D call TRBD1 (6 bases). The receptor was isolated from a human donor who received an intestinal transplant. The sequences come from unstimulated CD8+ T cells sorted from spleen or lymph node cells, collected before intestinal transplant. This chain's CDR3 is CASTQGTEAFF. In DNA form, the CDR3 reads TGTGCCAGCACCCAGGGGACTGAAGCTTTCTTT.